The rows below give T cell receptor beta chains drawn from one sample of a study of response to subunit inactivated influenza vaccine. One entry per CDR3 protein, called by TCRdb with MiXCR from the RT-PCR reads. The table has roughly 700,000 distinct CDR3 sequences, around 14% seen once; the top ten hold 6% to 8%. This specimen consisted of PBMCs from blood, obtained less than 15 days before vaccination. Every receptor here comes from a man aged 50 or older who received an inactivated influenza vaccine. The CDR3 runs from the conserved cysteine through the conserved F or W.

V gene	J gene	CDR3 protein
TRBV18	TRBJ2-7	CASSPPPGQLAYEQYF
TRBV3-1	TRBJ2-2	CASSQDRADTGELFF
TRBV20-1	TRBJ2-7	CSARDLEAVAGPYEQYF
TRBV7-8	TRBJ2-2	CASSLLAGKANTGELFF
TRBV6-1	TRBJ2-3	CASSTPGTKRDTQYF
TRBV28	TRBJ2-7	CASSFAQGHWSYEQYF
TRBV12-3/TRBV12-4	TRBJ2-2	CASSPAGRLAGELFF
TRBV20-1	TRBJ2-7	CSAKRTGLYEQYF
TRBV6-2/TRBV6-3	TRBJ2-5	CASRGPGGTQYF
TRBV12-3/TRBV12-4	TRBJ1-2	CASIPTGGIYGYTF
TRBV25-1	TRBJ2-2	CASSESPRGTGELFF
TRBV12-3/TRBV12-4	TRBJ2-5	CASSEGLNQKTQYF
TRBV5-1	TRBJ2-3	CASSEFNRIDTQYF
TRBV7-3	TRBJ1-1	CASRQTALNTEAFF
TRBV3-1	TRBJ2-7	CASSQGPHSSYEQYF
TRBV11-2	TRBJ1-2	CASSLGQGGGYGYTF
TRBV27	TRBJ1-1	CASRLQRGAGEAFF
TRBV12-3/TRBV12-4	TRBJ2-7	CASKGQDLSYEQYF
TRBV14	TRBJ2-5	CASSQGISGAAETQYF
TRBV29-1	TRBJ2-2	CSVEGSTGELFF
TRBV10-3	TRBJ2-3	CAIRTQGTDTQYF
TRBV4-3	TRBJ2-1	CASSQDAPPLASDEQCF
TRBV5-1	TRBJ2-5	CASSLGQTLRETQYF
TRBV12-3/TRBV12-4	TRBJ1-4	CASSHGTENEKLFF
TRBV20-1	TRBJ1-1	CSARDYRGREAFF
TRBV19	TRBJ2-7	CASSRSFRGPTYEQYF
TRBV20-1	TRBJ2-1	CSAPRPTHNEQFF
TRBV10-3	TRBJ1-5	CAIRSGVGQPQHF
TRBV7-6	TRBJ2-1	CASSLAPSGGAHEQFF
TRBV20-1	TRBJ2-1	CSAVTGTSVGNEQFF
TRBV6-5	TRBJ1-1	CASSYDHDSTEAFF